Each of the 32 T cell receptor beta chains below was sequenced from the same sample in a study of OX40 agonist ivuxolimab in advanced cancers. The table came from immunoSEQ multiplex PCR; TCRdb's copy has only in-frame clones and leaves some out. The sample lists roughly 69,000 clones, 84% occurring once. Sequencing used CD4+ or CD8+ T cells sorted from blood, obtained in a trial of the OX40 agonist ivuxolimab. The source is an adult with an advanced solid tumor such as melanoma, head and neck, liver or kidney cancer.

The chain recombines TRBV4-3 with TRBJ2-2; D perhaps matches TRBD2 (6 bases). With 0 bases removed from V and 5 bases from J, the gap between germline ends came to 10 bases. The length of the CDR3 is 15 residues. Germline V gene data show CDR1 as LGHNA and CDR2 as YSLEER. The CDR3 spells CASSQDTSRTGELFF. DNA for the CDR3: TGCGCCAGCAGCCAAGATACTAGCCGTACCGGGGAGCTGTTTTTT.

The chain recombines TRBV6-5 with TRBJ1-1, with TRBD1 matching over 7 bases. V dropped 0 bases and J dropped 1; count of bases not matched to a gene: 5. Germline CDR1 is MNHEY and CDR2 is SVGAGI. The CDR3 runs 16 residues. The CDR3 spells CASSYSEGAGNTEAFF. CDR3 nucleotides: TGTGCCAGCAGTTACTCGGAGGGGGCGGGGAACACTGAAGCTTTCTTT.

The chain has TRBV6-1 and TRBJ2-7, with D maybe TRBD1 (5 bases). CDR3 size: 14 residues. Germline CDR1 is MNHNS and CDR2 is SASEGT. Trimming removed 0 bases from V and 0 bases from J, with 6 bases in between. In DNA, the CDR3 is TGTGCCAGCAGTGAAGCGCAGGGCTCCTACGAGCAGTACTTC. This translates into CASSEAQGSYEQYF.

In this sample, this clone turned up a few times. This chain uses TRBV7-9 with TRBJ1-2, with D possibly being TRBD1 (5 bases). The CDR3 covers 13 residues. Germline V gene sequence: CDR1 SEHNR, CDR2 FQNEAQ (reference sequence). V gave up 6 bases and J gave up 4 bases, with 12 bases separating them. The CDR3 region has the DNA TGTGCCAGCAGGAAACAGGAGCTCTATGGCTACACCTTC. As protein: CASRKQELYGYTF.

This chain connects TRBV5-1 to TRBJ1-1, with D possibly matching TRBD1 (5 bases). The germline CDR1 and CDR2 sequences are SGHRS and YFSETQ. This CDR3 is 14 amino acids long. V gave up 3 bases and J gave up 4 bases, with 13 bases separating them. The CDR3 sequence is CASSSPERGTEAFF. DNA for the CDR3: TGCGCCAGCAGCTCCCCCGAGAGGGGCACTGAAGCTTTCTTT.

In the case of this clone: The same CDR3 also results from other DNA sequences found in this sample. V and J are TRBV7-2 and TRBJ2-7, with TRBD2 identical over 7 bases. This CDR3 has 17 amino acids. V lost 1 base to trimming and J lost 0 bases; unmatched junction nucleotides: 9. The V gene's germline CDR1 is SGHTA and CDR2 FQGNSA. The CDR3 spells CASSLVAGGSSSYEQYF. The CDR3 DNA reads TGTGCCAGCAGCTTAGTGGCCGGGGGGTCGAGCTCCTACGAGCAGTACTTC.

The chain joins TRBV7-2 to TRBJ2-4, with D tentatively TRBD1 or TRBD2 (6 bases each). CDR3 length equals 14 residues. Trimming removed 5 bases at V and 6 bases at J, with 14 bases between. The germline CDR1 and CDR2 sequences are SGHTA and FQGNSA. The CDR3 DNA is TGTGCCAGCAGCCTCACAGGGACTGCAAACATTCAGTACTTC. This gives the protein CASSLTGTANIQYF.

The chain combines TRBV7-9 with TRBJ2-7; 8 positions match TRBD1. This CDR3 has 16 amino acids. With 0 bases clipped from V and 2 bases from J, the junction kept 6 bases outside the gene matches. CDR1 and CDR2 (germline): SEHNR, FQNEAQ (reference sequence). In nucleotides, the CDR3 is TGTGCCAGCAGCTTAGCCGGGACAGGTTTGACCTACGAGCAGTACTTC. Translation: CASSLAGTGLTYEQYF.

The chain is built from TRBV5-1 and TRBJ2-7, with a tentative D call TRBD1 (6 bases). The CDR3 extends over 12 amino acids. Trimming left V 3 bases short and J 6 bases short, with 10 bases between. In germline, CDR1 is SGHRS, CDR2 YFSETQ. This CDR3 is CASSSTGPEQYF. The DNA for the CDR3 is TGCGCCAGCAGCTCTACAGGGCCCGAGCAGTACTTC.

This chain joins TRBV11-3 and TRBJ1-1; no clear D. Trimming left V 0 bases short and J 5 bases short, with 7 bases between. The CDR3 length is 13 residues. Per germline, CDR1 SGHNT and CDR2 YENEEA. The CDR3 protein is CASSLEGWTEAFF. The CDR3 bases are TGTGCCAGCAGCTTAGAGGGATGGACTGAAGCTTTCTTT. Supplemented by reference TRBV11-3 and TRBJ1-1, the full variable domain reads EAGVVQSPRYKIIEKKQPVAFWCNPISGHNTLYWYLQNLGQGPELLIRYENEEAVDDSQLPKDRFSAERLKGVDSTLKIQPAELGDSAVYLCASSLEGWTEAFFGQGTRLTVV.

This chain joins TRBV5-6 and TRBJ1-1; D remains ambiguous. The CDR3 spans 16 residues. Deletions cut 0 bases from V and 2 bases from J, with 14 bases between. From germline, CDR1 is SGHDT and CDR2 YYEEEE. CDR3 sequence reads: CASSLGKGQINTEAFF. Written as DNA, the CDR3 is TGTGCCAGCAGCTTGGGGAAGGGTCAGATTAACACTGAAGCTTTCTTT. Full variable domain (remainder filled in from reference TRBV5-6 and TRBJ1-1): DAGVTQSPTHLIKTRGQQVTLRCSPKSGHDTVSWYQQALGQGPQFIFQYYEEEERQRGNFPDRFSGHQFPNYSSELNVNALLLGDSALYLCASSLGKGQINTEAFFGQGTRLTVV.

The chain uses TRBV30 and TRBJ2-6; D unclear. Trimming left V 2 bases short and J 0 bases short, with 8 bases between. The CDR3 runs to 15 residues. Germline CDR1 and CDR2: GTSNPN and SVGIG (reference sequence). The CDR3 spells CAWSTSPSGANVLTF. The CDR3 bases are TGTGCCTGGAGTACCAGTCCCTCTGGGGCCAACGTCCTGACTTTC. The whole variable domain, remainder taken from reference TRBV30 and TRBJ2-6, is SQTIHQWPATLVQPVGSPLSLECTVEGTSNPNLYWYRQAAGRGLQLLFYSVGIGQISSEVPQNLSASRPQDRQFILSSKKLLLSDSGFYLCAWSTSPSGANVLTFGAGSRLTVL.

The V gene is TRBV6-4, the J gene TRBJ1-2; no firm D call. Germline V gene lookup returns CDR1 MRHNA and CDR2 SNTAGT. Trimming removed 5 bases from V and 2 bases from J, with 12 bases in between. This CDR3 is built from 14 residues. The CDR3 DNA is TGTGCCAGCAGTCGAGAGCGGGGAAACTATGGCTACACCTTC. Residues: CASSRERGNYGYTF.

The chain combines TRBV25-1 with TRBJ2-3; D unclear. Trimming left V 3 bases short and J 4 bases short, with 5 bases between. Germline V gives CDR1 MGHDK, CDR2 SYGVNS. There are 12 residues in the CDR3. This CDR3 reads CASSDYPDTQYF. The CDR3, as DNA: TGTGCCAGCAGTGATTATCCAGATACGCAGTATTTT.

Note on this clone: A read error may produce the germline difference seen at one junction end. V and J are TRBV6-5 and TRBJ1-2, with a weak D call TRBD1 (5 bases). Germline V gene sequence: CDR1 MNHEY, CDR2 SVGAGI. This CDR3 is built from 14 residues. The DNA for the CDR3 is TGTGCCATCAGTGAGGCGGGGGTCGGTCGTGGCTACACCTTC. Its translation: CAISEAGVGRGYTF.

This chain connects TRBV28 to TRBJ2-7; 9 bases line up with TRBD1. The CDR3 totals 13 residues. Germline CDR1 MDHEN, CDR2 SYDVKM. V lost 4 bases and J lost 6; bases outside the gene matches: 4. DNA of the CDR3: TGTGCCAGCAGTTCTGGACAGGGGAGCGAGCAGTACTTC. Its translation: CASSSGQGSEQYF.

The chain combines TRBV18 with TRBJ1-6; D is ambiguous. CDR3 length equals 16 residues. V lost 3 bases to trimming and J lost 2 bases, with 11 bases between them. CDR1 and CDR2 (germline): KGHSH, LQKENI. The CDR3 spells CASSPSGEPYNSPLHF. CDR3 DNA sequence: TGTGCCAGCTCACCGTCCGGGGAGCCCTATAATTCACCCCTCCACTTT.

This chain connects TRBV5-6 to TRBJ1-2; D might be TRBD1 (5 bases). Germline CDR1 reads SGHDT; CDR2 reads YYEEEE. The CDR3 runs to 12 residues. V lost 3 bases, J lost 4 bases, and 7 bases lay in between. The CDR3 DNA sequence: TGTGCCAGCAGCTCAGGGCTCTATGGCTACACCTTC. Translation: CASSSGLYGYTF.

The chain couples TRBV5-1 to TRBJ2-7; D not resolved. Trimming removed 4 bases at V and 1 base at J, with 6 bases between. Germline CDR1 SGHRS, CDR2 YFSETQ. CDR3 size: 12 residues. The CDR3 sequence is CASSPGSYEQYF. The DNA of the CDR3 is TGCGCCAGCAGCCCCGGTTCCTACGAGCAGTACTTC.

V is TRBV5-1 and J is TRBJ2-2; D is possibly TRBD2 (6 bases). V was clipped by 5 bases and J by 3 bases, with 14 bases between them. Per germline, CDR1 SGHRS and CDR2 YFSETQ. This CDR3 contains 15 residues. CDR3 nucleotides: TGCGCCAGCAGACCCCGGGGGAGTGACACCGGGGAGCTGTTTTTT. This sequence encodes CASRPRGSDTGELFF.

J is TRBJ2-5 and V is TRBV6-5; D ambiguous. Germline V gene data show CDR1 as MNHEY and CDR2 as SVGAGI. This CDR3 has 16 residues. V lost 1 base to trimming and J lost 7 bases, with 19 bases between them. The CDR3 spells CASSYLRPIDRGTQYF. The CDR3 DNA follows: TGTGCCAGCAGTTACTTGCGGCCGATTGACCGCGGGACCCAGTACTTC.

This chain uses TRBV5-4 with TRBJ2-3; TRBD2 agrees at 7 bases. Trimming at V came to 0 bases and at J to 4 bases, leaving 11 bases not matched to a gene. This CDR3 is 17 amino acids long. Germline V gene lookup returns CDR1 SGHNT and CDR2 YYREEE (reference sequence). CDR3 DNA sequence: TGTGCCAGCAGCTTGGATCGGGGTGCGGGAGCCCCAGATACGCAGTATTTT. This gives the protein CASSLDRGAGAPDTQYF.

This chain uses TRBV19 with TRBJ2-2, with D possibly TRBD1 on 5 matching bases. The CDR3 extends over 17 amino acids. Germline V gene sequence: CDR1 LNHDA, CDR2 SQIVND (reference sequence). Between the trimmed V and J ends, which lost 1 base and 4 bases, there was a span of 16 bases. The CDR3 coding sequence is TGTGCCAGTAGTATAGGAAGACAGAGAAGTACCACCGGGGAGCTGTTTTTT. Protein: CASSIGRQRSTTGELFF.

J is TRBJ1-2 and V is TRBV9; perhaps TRBD1 as D (5 bases). The CDR3 runs 15 residues. Germline CDR1 is SGDLS and CDR2 is YYNGEE. Trimming left V 3 bases short and J 4 bases short, with 16 bases between. The CDR3 loop is CASSAGLGGSYGYTF. As DNA, the CDR3 is TGTGCCAGCAGCGCGGGGCTGGGAGGCAGCTATGGCTACACCTTC. Full variable domain (rest looked up from reference TRBV9 and TRBJ1-2): DSGVTQTPKHLITATGQRVTLRCSPRSGDLSVYWYQQSLDQGLQFLIQYYNGEERAKGNILERFSAQQFPDLHSELNLSSLELGDSALYFCASSAGLGGSYGYTFGSGTRLTVV.

The chain joins TRBV28 to TRBJ1-2; 7 nucleotides match TRBD1. This CDR3 has 15 amino acids. Germline values: CDR1 MDHEN, CDR2 SYDVKM. Germline trimming cut 5 bases from V and 1 base from J; bases unmatched to any gene: 7. The CDR3 loop reads CASSSSGGVNYGYTF. CDR3 sequence (DNA): TGTGCCAGCAGTAGCTCAGGGGGGGTTAACTATGGCTACACCTTC.

V is TRBV7-8 and J is TRBJ1-2; D unclear. The CDR3 runs 13 residues. V shed 3 bases and J shed 8 bases, with 13 bases lying between them. The V gene's germline CDR1 is SGHVS and CDR2 FQNEAQ. In nucleotides, the CDR3 is TGTGCCAGCAGCTTTCAGAGGGTGGAAGGCTACACCTTC. Protein: CASSFQRVEGYTF. Filled out from reference TRBV7-8 and TRBJ1-2, the complete variable domain reads GAGVSQSPRYKVAKRGQDVALRCDPISGHVSLFWYQQALGQGPEFLTYFQNEAQLDKSGLPSDRFFAERPEGSVSTLKIQRTQQEDSAVYLCASSFQRVEGYTFGSGTRLTVV.

This clone has just a few counts. V usage is TRBV18 and J usage is TRBJ1-6; weak D call: TRBD1 (6 bases). The germline gives CDR1 KGHSH, CDR2 LQKENI. Trimming shortened V by 3 bases and J by 7 bases, and 10 bases separated the two germline ends. The CDR3 sequence is 14 residues long. The CDR3 sequence: CASSPVGQNSPLHF. CDR3 in DNA: TGTGCCAGCTCACCTGTCGGACAGAATTCACCCCTCCACTTT.

This chain links TRBV7-8 with TRBJ2-7, with D possibly being TRBD2 (5 bases). V lost 8 bases and J lost 3, with 14 bases in between. Germline V gene sequence: CDR1 SGHVS, CDR2 FQNEAQ. The CDR3 totals 13 residues. The CDR3 nucleotides are TGTGCCAGCCCAGCGGCAGAAAACTACGAGCAGTACTTC. Its translation: CASPAAENYEQYF.

The genes are TRBV27 and TRBJ2-3, with D tentatively TRBD2 (5 bases). This CDR3 is built from 15 residues. V lost 0 bases and J lost 8, with 15 bases in between. Germline values: CDR1 MNHEY, CDR2 SMNVEV (reference sequence). The CDR3 region is CASSLSRLAPSTQYF. CDR3 bases: TGTGCCAGCAGTTTATCCAGGCTAGCTCCCAGTACGCAGTATTTT.

The V gene is TRBV5-1, the J gene TRBJ2-5; D ambiguous. Germline-derived CDR1 and CDR2 are SGHRS and YFSETQ. The CDR3 runs 16 residues. Trimming shortened V by 0 bases and J by 1 base, and 13 bases separated the two germline ends. The CDR3 here is CASSLALRTFQETQYF. The CDR3 DNA follows: TGCGCCAGCAGCTTGGCGTTACGAACCTTCCAAGAGACCCAGTACTTC.

The chain carries TRBV5-6 and TRBJ2-2, with D perhaps matching TRBD2 (7 bases). The CDR3 loop spans 16 amino acids. CDR1 and CDR2 from the germline V gene are SGHDT and YYEEEE. Between the trimmed V and J ends, which lost 4 bases and 6 bases, there was a span of 19 bases. The DNA of the CDR3 is TGTGCCAGCAGCGGACTGTGGGGGGGCCGTCCCGGGGAGCTGTTTTTT. It yields the protein CASSGLWGGRPGELFF.

This clone was recorded once. The CDR3 loop reads CASSLRGQAFF. In nucleotides, the CDR3 is TGCGCCAGCAGCTTGCGGGGACAAGCTTTCTTT. The V gene is TRBV5-1, the J gene TRBJ1-1; a weak D match, TRBD1 (5 bases). Germline lookup yields CDR1 SGHRS and CDR2 YFSETQ. Trimming stripped 1 base from V and 9 bases from J, with 7 bases between. This CDR3 region has 11 residues.